The present entry profiles one T cell receptor (beta chain) with its context. The target antigen is unknown. Time point denoted: patch test 3, about 24 weeks after DPC sensitization. Noted treatment: therapeutic diphenylcyclopropenone sensitization with weekly scalp DPC. The sample comes from a study of human T cells and chemical hapten exposure. Background on the study: Chiefly female patients presented with alopecia areata, totalis or universalis.

Study findings and constraints: Clustering by CDR3 similarity yielded significantly more large clusters from expanded TCRs than controls. Positive correlation was observed between PT1 expanded TCR counts and patch test score.

MiXCR was run by TCRdb on the RACE reads, yielding one entry per CDR3 protein. Counted here are some 97,000 distinct CDR3 sequences, about 28% occurring once; the ten biggest clones make up 10%. The TCR comes from a man between 40 and 49 years old with alopecia areata. Some clones in this sample may be carry-over from other donors' samples. Sequencing was performed on whole blood, taken in connection with sensitization to the hapten diphenylcyclopropenone (DPC).

The CDR3, as DNA: TGCAGCTCGCGGGGAGTAGACGAGACCCAGTACTTC. It codes for CSSRGVDETQYF. The chain links TRBV20-1 to TRBJ2-5, with D perhaps matching TRBD2 (6 bases). The length of the CDR3 is 12 residues. Germline V lookup: CDR1 DFQATT, CDR2 SNEGSKA (reference sequence).